Detailed here is one T cell receptor delta chain. This clone was counted only a few times. The antigen it recognizes is unknown. A far bigger clonotype differs at one base, so this is likely a read error. Distinct nucleotide sequences in the sample also encode this CDR3. This entry belongs to a study of γδ T cells in repeated Plasmodium falciparum infection (dated by TCRdb to 2020 to 2023). Context from the whole study: In the natural-infection arm, Malian children exposed to intense seasonal malaria transmission were enrolled and compared against age and gender matched Australian children. Several malaria-naive U.S. adults underwent four controlled human malaria infections by bites from P. falciparum NF54-infected Anopheles stephensi mosquitoes over about 590 days. Malian gammadelta TCR repertoires were analysed cross-sectionally in periods with no transmission and longitudinally across episodes of acute febrile malaria. The study looked at how repeated Plasmodium falciparum infection shapes the human gammadelta T cell repertoire, using both natural infection in Mali and controlled human malaria infection. Samples were collected from controlled-infection subjects at baseline, immediately before selected infections, and 21 days after each infection. Overall study outcomes, separate from this receptor: Vgamma9/Vdelta2+ TCR repertoires showed a highly stable polyclonal repertoire over time and infection, with many inter-individual overlapping TCRgamma sequences. In Vdelta2-negative gammadelta TCR repertoires, which were largely Vdelta1+, repeated controlled infections appeared to drive waves of new clonotype selection. Vdelta2-negative gammadelta TCR repertoires from Malian children appeared more clonally expanded, less diverse and less shared than those of Australian children. The Malian cohort was drawn from a small rural village made up mostly of one ethnic group, which limits generalizability. Analysis of inter-individual variability in gammadelta T cell responses was limited by the small size of the controlled-infection cohort.

Vgamma9/Vdelta2+ and Vdelta2-negative gammadelta T cell populations were flow-sorted from peripheral blood mononuclear cells for bulk TCR repertoire analysis. Including cysteine and phenylalanine, the CDR3 has 21 amino acids. The read is trimmed to its CDR3 DNA, 63 bases read in frame from base 1. The germline V gene supplies CDR1 TSWWSYY and CDR2 QGS. Receptors were amplified or captured by multiplex PCR. This sample was sequenced with an Illumina MiSeq. Both TCR gamma (TRG) and TCR delta (TRD) chains were sequenced from each sorted gammadelta T cell sample. In the original analysis: Repertoire analyses included clonotype tree plots, accumulated frequency of the top 20 clonotypes, diversity index (DI) and D75 metrics. The public reads were reprocessed by TCRdb using CATT, and rows of matching DNA were later combined. The V and J calls and clone size come from TCRdb's table, not from the authors' own analysis. Across this sample there are about 51,000 delta-chain clones, with roughly 2% seen only once. The top ten clones comprise approximately 24% of the sample.

The specimen was gamma-delta T cells from blood. In this chain, TRDV1 is recombined with TRDJ1; 9 central nucleotides agree with TRDD3. As TCRdb names no J gene, one was assigned here on the basis of a DNA match to germline. The receptor was isolated from a pool of human donors (malaria-infected and uninfected, not separated). The nucleotides read TGCGCTCTTGGGGAAATCCCGCTTCCTATCTGGGGGATCGGCAAGTACGATAAACTCATCTTT. Translated, it reads CALGEIPLPIWGIGKYDKLIF.